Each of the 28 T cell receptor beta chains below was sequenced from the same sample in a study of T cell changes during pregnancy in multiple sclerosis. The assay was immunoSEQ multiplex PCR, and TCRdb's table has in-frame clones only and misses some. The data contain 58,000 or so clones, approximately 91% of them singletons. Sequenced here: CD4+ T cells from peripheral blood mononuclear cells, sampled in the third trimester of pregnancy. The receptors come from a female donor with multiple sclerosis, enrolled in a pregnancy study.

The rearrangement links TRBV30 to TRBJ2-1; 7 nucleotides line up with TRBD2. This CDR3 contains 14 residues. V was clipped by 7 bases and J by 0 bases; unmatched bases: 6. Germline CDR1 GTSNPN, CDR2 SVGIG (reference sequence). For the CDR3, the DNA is TGTGCCTTGCGACGACTAGCCTCCTACAATGAGCAGTTCTTC. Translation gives CALRRLASYNEQFF. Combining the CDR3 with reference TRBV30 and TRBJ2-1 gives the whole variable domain SQTIHQWPATLVQPVGSPLSLECTVEGTSNPNLYWYRQAAGRGLQLLFYSVGIGQISSEVPQNLSASRPQDRQFILSSKKLLLSDSGFYLCALRRLASYNEQFFGPGTRLTVL.

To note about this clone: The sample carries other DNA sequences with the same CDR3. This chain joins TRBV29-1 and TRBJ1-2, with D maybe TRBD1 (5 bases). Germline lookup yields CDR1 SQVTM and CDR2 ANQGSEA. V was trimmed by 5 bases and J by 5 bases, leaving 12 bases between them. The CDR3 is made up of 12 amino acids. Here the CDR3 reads CSVSRVGYGYTF. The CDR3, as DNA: TGCAGCGTTTCCAGGGTGGGGTATGGCTACACCTTC.

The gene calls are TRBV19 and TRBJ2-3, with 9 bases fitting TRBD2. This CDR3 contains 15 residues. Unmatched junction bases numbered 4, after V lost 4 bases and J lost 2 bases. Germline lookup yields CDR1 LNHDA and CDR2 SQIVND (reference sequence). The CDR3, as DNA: TGTGCCAGTAGTACTAGCGGGGATAACACAGATACGCAGTATTTT. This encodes CASSTSGDNTDTQYF. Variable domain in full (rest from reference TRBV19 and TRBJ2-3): DGGITQSPKYLFRKEGQNVTLSCEQNLNHDAMYWYRQDPGQGLRLIYYSQIVNDFQKGDIAEGYSVSREKKESFPLTVTSAQKNPTAFYLCASSTSGDNTDTQYFGPGTRLTVL.

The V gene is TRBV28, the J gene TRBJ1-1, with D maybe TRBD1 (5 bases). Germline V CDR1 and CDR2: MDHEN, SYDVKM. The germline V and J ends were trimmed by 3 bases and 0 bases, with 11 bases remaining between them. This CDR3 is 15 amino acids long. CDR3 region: CASSFGGLMNTEAFF. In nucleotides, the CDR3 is TGTGCCAGCAGTTTCGGGGGTCTCATGAACACTGAAGCTTTCTTT.

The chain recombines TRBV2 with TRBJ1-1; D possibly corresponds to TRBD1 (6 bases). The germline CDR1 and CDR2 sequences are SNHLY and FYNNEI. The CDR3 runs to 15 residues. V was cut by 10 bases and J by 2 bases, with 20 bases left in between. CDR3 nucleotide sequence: TGTGCCACAACCGCGGGAGGGGGGTACAACACTGAAGCTTTCTTT. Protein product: CATTAGGGYNTEAFF. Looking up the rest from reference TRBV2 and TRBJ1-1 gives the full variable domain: EPEVTQTPSHQVTQMGQEVILRCVPISNHLYFYWYRQILGQKVEFLVSFYNNEISEKSEIFDDQFSVERPDGSNFTLKIRSTKLEDSAMYFCATTAGGGYNTEAFFGQGTRLTVV.

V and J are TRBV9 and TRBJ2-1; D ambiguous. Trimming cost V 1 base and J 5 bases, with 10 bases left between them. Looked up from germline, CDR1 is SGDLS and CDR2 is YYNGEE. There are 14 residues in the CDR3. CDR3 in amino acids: CASSVRGPHNEQFF. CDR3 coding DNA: TGTGCCAGCAGCGTACGAGGCCCACACAATGAGCAGTTCTTC.

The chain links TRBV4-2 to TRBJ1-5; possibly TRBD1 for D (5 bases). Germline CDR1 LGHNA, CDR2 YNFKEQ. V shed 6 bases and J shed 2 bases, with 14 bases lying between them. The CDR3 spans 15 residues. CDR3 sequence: CASSEGSGGNQPQHF. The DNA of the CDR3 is TGTGCCAGCAGTGAGGGGTCGGGGGGCAATCAGCCCCAGCATTTT.

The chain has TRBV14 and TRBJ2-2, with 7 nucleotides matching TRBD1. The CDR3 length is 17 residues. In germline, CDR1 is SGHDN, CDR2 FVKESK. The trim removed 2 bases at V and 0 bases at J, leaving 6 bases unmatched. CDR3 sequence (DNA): TGTGCCAGCAGCCAACCCGGGACAGTGGCGAACACCGGGGAGCTGTTTTTT. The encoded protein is CASSQPGTVANTGELFF.

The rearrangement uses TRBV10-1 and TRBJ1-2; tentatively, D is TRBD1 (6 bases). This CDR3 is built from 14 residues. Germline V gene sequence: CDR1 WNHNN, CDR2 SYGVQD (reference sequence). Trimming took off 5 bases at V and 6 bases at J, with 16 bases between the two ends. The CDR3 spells CASSLSSRGNGYTF. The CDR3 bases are TGCGCCAGCAGTCTCAGCTCCAGGGGAAATGGCTACACCTTC.

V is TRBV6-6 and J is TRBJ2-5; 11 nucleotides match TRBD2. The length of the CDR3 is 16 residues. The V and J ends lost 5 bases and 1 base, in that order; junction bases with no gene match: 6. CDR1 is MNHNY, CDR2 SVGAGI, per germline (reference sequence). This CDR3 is CASSRAGTSGQETQYF. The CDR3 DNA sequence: TGTGCCAGCAGTCGGGCCGGGACTAGCGGCCAAGAGACCCAGTACTTC.

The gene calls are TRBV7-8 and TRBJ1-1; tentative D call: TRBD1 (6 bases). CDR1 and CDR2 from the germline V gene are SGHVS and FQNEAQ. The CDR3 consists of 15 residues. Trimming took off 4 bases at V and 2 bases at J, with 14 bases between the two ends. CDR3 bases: TGTGCCAGCAGCTCCGCAAAGACAGGAAACACTGAAGCTTTCTTT. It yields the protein CASSSAKTGNTEAFF.

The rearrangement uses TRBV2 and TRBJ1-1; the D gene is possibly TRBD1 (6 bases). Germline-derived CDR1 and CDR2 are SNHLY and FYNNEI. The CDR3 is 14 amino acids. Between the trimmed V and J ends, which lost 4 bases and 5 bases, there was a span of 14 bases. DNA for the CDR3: TGTGCCAGCAGTGTGCAGGGGAGGGATACTGAAGCTTTCTTT. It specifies CASSVQGRDTEAFF.

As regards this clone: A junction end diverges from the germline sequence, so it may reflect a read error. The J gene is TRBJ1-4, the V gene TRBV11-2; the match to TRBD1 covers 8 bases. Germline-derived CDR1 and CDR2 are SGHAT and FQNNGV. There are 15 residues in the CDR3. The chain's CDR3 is CASSFDRGTSEKLFF. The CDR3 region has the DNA TGTGCCAGCAGCTTCGACAGGGGAACTAGTGAAAAACTGTTTTTT. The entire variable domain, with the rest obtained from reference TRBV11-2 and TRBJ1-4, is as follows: EAGVAQSPRYKIIEKRQSVAFWCNPISGHATLYWYQQILGQGPKLLIQFQNNGVVDDSQLPKDRFSAERLKGVDSTLKIQPAKLEDSAVYLCASSFDRGTSEKLFFGSGTQLSVL.

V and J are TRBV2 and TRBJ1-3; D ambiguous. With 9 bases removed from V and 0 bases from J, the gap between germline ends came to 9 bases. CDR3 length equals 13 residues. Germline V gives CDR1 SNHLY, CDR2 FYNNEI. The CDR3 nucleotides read TGTGCCAGGTCGGGAAGCTCTGGAAACACCATATATTTT. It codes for CARSGSSGNTIYF.

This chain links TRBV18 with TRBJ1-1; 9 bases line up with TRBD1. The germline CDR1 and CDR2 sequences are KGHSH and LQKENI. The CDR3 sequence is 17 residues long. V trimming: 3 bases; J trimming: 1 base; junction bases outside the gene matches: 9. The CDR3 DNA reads TGTGCCAGCTCACCGGGCTCGGGACAGGGATCGAACACTGAAGCTTTCTTT. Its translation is CASSPGSGQGSNTEAFF.

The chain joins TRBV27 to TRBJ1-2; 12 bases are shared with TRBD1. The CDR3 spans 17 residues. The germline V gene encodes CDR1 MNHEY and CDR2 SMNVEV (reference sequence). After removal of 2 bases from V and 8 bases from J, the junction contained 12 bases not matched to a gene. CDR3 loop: CASSLRPGQGAGGGYTF. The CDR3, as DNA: TGTGCCAGCAGTTTAAGGCCGGGACAGGGGGCAGGAGGGGGCTACACCTTC.

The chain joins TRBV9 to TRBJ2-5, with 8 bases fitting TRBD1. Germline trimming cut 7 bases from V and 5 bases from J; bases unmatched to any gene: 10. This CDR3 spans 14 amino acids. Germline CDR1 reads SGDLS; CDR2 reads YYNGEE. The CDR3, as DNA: TGTGCCAGCGGATCGACAGGGGCCGGGGAGACCCAGTACTTC. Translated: CASGSTGAGETQYF.

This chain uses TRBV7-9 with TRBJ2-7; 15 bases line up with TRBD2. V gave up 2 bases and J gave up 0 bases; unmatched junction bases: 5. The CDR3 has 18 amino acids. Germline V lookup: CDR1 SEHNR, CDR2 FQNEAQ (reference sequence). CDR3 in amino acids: CASSLKGTSGGSSYEQYF. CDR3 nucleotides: TGTGCCAGCAGCTTAAAAGGGACTAGCGGGGGGAGCTCCTACGAGCAGTACTTC.

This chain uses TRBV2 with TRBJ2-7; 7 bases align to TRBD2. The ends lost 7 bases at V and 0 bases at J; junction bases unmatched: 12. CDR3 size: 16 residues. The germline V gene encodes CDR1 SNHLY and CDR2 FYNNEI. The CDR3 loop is CASIPGAGIISYEQYF. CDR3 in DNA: TGTGCCAGCATTCCTGGAGCGGGGATCATCTCCTACGAGCAGTACTTC.

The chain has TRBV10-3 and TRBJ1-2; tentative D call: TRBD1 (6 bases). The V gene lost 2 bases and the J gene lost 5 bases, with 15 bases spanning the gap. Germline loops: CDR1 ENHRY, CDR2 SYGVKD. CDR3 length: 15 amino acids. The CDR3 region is CAISEVSQGFYGYTF. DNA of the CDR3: TGTGCCATCAGTGAGGTGTCACAGGGATTTTATGGCTACACCTTC.

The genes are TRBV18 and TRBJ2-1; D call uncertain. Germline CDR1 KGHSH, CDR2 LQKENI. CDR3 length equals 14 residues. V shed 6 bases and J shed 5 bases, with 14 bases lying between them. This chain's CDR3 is CASSYRIDDNEQFF. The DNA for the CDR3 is TGTGCCAGCTCCTATCGAATTGATGACAATGAGCAGTTCTTC.

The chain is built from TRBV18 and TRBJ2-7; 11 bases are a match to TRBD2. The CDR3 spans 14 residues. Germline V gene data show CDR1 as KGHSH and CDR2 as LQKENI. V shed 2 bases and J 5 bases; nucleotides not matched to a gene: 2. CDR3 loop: CASSPKLAGDEQYF. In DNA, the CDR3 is TGTGCCAGCTCACCAAAACTAGCGGGAGACGAGCAGTACTTC.

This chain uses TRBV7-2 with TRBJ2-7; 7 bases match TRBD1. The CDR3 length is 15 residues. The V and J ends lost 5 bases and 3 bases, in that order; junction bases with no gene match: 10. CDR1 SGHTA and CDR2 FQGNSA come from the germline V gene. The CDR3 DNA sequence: TGTGCCAGCAGCACTGAGGGGGCGAAATACTACGAGCAGTACTTC. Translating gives CASSTEGAKYYEQYF.

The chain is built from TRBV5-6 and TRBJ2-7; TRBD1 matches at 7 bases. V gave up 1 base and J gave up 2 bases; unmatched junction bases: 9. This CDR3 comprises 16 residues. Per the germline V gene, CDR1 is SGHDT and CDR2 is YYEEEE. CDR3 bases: TGTGCCAGCAGCTTGCTGGGCCAGGGGGTGCCCTACGAGCAGTACTTC. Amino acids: CASSLLGQGVPYEQYF. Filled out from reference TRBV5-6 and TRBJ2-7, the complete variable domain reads DAGVTQSPTHLIKTRGQQVTLRCSPKSGHDTVSWYQQALGQGPQFIFQYYEEEERQRGNFPDRFSGHQFPNYSSELNVNALLLGDSALYLCASSLLGQGVPYEQYFGPGTRLTVT.

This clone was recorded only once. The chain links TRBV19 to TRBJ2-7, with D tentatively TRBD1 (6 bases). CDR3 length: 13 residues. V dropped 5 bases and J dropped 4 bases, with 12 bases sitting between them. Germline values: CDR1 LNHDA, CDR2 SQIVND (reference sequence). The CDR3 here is CASSGDTLYEQYF. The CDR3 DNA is TGTGCCAGTAGTGGGGACACACTTTACGAGCAGTACTTC.

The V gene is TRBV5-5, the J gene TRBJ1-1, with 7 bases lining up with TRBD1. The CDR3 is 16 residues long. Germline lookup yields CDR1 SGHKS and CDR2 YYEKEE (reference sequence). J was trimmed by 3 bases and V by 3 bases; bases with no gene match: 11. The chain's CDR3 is CASSWDSGNMYTEAFF. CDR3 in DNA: TGTGCCAGCAGCTGGGACAGTGGGAACATGTACACTGAAGCTTTCTTT. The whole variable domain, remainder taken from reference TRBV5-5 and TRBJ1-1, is DAGVTQSPTHLIKTRGQQVTLRCSPISGHKSVSWYQQVLGQGPQFIFQYYEKEERGRGNFPDRFSARQFPNYSSELNVNALLLGDSALYLCASSWDSGNMYTEAFFGQGTRLTVV.

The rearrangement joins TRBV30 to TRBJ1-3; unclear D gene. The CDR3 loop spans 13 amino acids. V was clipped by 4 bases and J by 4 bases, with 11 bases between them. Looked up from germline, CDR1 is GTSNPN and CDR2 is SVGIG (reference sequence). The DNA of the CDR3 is TGTGCCTGGACTCTCCCGGGGGGAAACACCATATATTTT. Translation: CAWTLPGGNTIYF.

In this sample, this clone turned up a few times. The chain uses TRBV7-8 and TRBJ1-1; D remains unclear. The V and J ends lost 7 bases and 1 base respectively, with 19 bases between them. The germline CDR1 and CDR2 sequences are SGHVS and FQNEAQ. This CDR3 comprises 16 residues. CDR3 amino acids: CASTPGWGRRNTEAFF. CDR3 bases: TGTGCCAGCACCCCGGGATGGGGAAGACGGAACACTGAAGCTTTCTTT. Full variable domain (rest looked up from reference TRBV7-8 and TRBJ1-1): GAGVSQSPRYKVAKRGQDVALRCDPISGHVSLFWYQQALGQGPEFLTYFQNEAQLDKSGLPSDRFFAERPEGSVSTLKIQRTQQEDSAVYLCASTPGWGRRNTEAFFGQGTRLTVV.